This T cell receptor (beta chain) is from a study of beta chain features in type 1 diabetes. General observations from the study: Researchers report that Type 1 diabetes patients had moderately but significantly shorter TCRB CDR3s across all four CD4+ subsets. Insertion counts at VDJ junctions were lower in type 1 diabetes patients, who also showed more deletions there.

This CDR3 has 12 residues. V was trimmed by 4 bases and J by 11 bases, leaving 14 bases between them. Germline-derived CDR1 and CDR2 are SGHTA and FQGNSA. A few counts support this clone. Its specificity is not known. All of the isolated RNA was reverse transcribed, so expressed TCRB transcripts were sequenced. Sequencing was performed with immunoSEQ multiplex PCR; in TCRdb, only in-frame clones are kept and a portion is missing. The sample holds hundreds of thousands of clones, approximately 16% seen once. The genes are TRBV7-2 and TRBJ1-1, with a weak D call TRBD1 (5 bases). The clonotype originates from a man aged 18-30 years with type 1 diabetes. Sequencing was carried out using naive CD4+ T cells from blood. CDR3 sequence reads: CASSSQGMRAFF. The CDR3 nucleotides read TGTGCCAGCAGCTCGCAGGGAATGAGGGCTTTCTTT.